This T cell receptor beta chain was identified in a study of cytomegalovirus exposure and HLA in healthy donors. Study-wide results and limits: The study labeled around 160 TCR beta chains cytomegalovirus-associated.

The CDR3 is made up of 19 amino acids. Germline V gene data show CDR1 as SEHNR and CDR2 as FQNEAQ (reference sequence). This clone was counted once. Antigen unknown. A read error may account for a junction end that differs from germline. The study ran its PCR with 60 Vbeta and 13 Jbeta primers. Authors' data handling: It was a later analysis that counted about 80 million unique TCR beta chains, of which roughly 11 million were shared. The protocol was immunoSEQ multiplex PCR, while the TCRdb copy is restricted to in-frame clones and leaves out a portion. Clone size and the V and J calls come from that table; the DNA yielded D and trimming. The table lists 150,000 to 190,000 clones, approximately 81% of them singletons.

The V gene is TRBV7-9, the J gene TRBJ1-4; TRBD1 aligns across 9 bases. The sample taken for sequencing was PBMCs. The clonotype comes from a woman aged 18-35 years in good health and CMV-seronegative. CDR3 coding DNA: TGTTCCAGCAGCTTAAAAACCGGACAGGGGTATGTCGGGCGAGAAAAACTGTTTTTT. It codes for CSSSLKTGQGYVGREKLFF.